The rows below give T cell receptor beta chains drawn from one sample of a study of regulatory T cells in long-lasting Graves disease. TCRdb passed the multiplex PCR reads through MiXCR, listing each CDR3 protein once. This table has 350,000 to 550,000 distinct CDR3 sequences, around 15% appearing once. These records were also assigned to another study, of T cells in Graves' hyperthyroidism and ophthalmopathy.

The specimen comprised peripheral blood mononuclear cells (PBMCs), sampled at new diagnosis, from a patient treated with antithyroid drugs. The receptor set was obtained from a woman aged 18-29 years with Graves disease. Both conserved end residues are part of each CDR3. A D gene is named only where the DNA matches it firmly. For some rows the clone size is stated as once, few or many, or as a class when expanded; others skip it.

clone_size: many; d_call: TRBD1; j_call: TRBJ1-2; v_call: TRBV2; cdr3_aa: CASQPQGNYGYTF; cdr3_nt: TGTGCCAGCCAACCACAGGGGAACTATGGCTACACCTTC
clone_size: many; d_call: TRBD1; j_call: TRBJ2-1; v_call: TRBV20-1; cdr3_aa: CSASWDRPIYNEQFF; cdr3_nt: TGCAGTGCTAGTTGGGACAGACCAATTTACAATGAGCAGTTCTTC
clone_size: many; d_call: -; j_call: TRBJ2-1; v_call: TRBV28; cdr3_aa: CASSLGGGSYNEQFF; cdr3_nt: TGTGCCAGCAGTTTGGGAGGGGGCTCCTACAATGAGCAGTTCTTC
clone_size: many; d_call: TRBD2; j_call: TRBJ2-1; v_call: TRBV12-3/TRBV12-4; cdr3_aa: CASSFSGGDNEQFF; cdr3_nt: TGTGCCAGCAGTTTTAGCGGGGGGGACAATGAGCAGTTCTTC
clone_size: -; d_call: -; j_call: TRBJ2-3; v_call: TRBV5-1; cdr3_aa: CASSQEYRVIDTQYF; cdr3_nt: TGCGCCAGCAGCCAAGAGTACAGGGTGATAGATACGCAGTATTTT
clone_size: many; d_call: -; j_call: TRBJ2-5; v_call: TRBV14; cdr3_aa: CASSPIGWGTQYF; cdr3_nt: TGTGCCAGCAGCCCCATTGGCTGGGGGACCCAGTACTTC
clone_size: many; d_call: TRBD1; j_call: TRBJ2-1; v_call: TRBV2; cdr3_aa: CASSLEQGLNEQFF; cdr3_nt: TGTGCCAGCAGTTTGGAACAGGGGTTGAATGAGCAGTTCTTC
clone_size: -; d_call: TRBD1; j_call: TRBJ1-1; v_call: TRBV19; cdr3_aa: CASSIPTGVGVGEAFF; cdr3_nt: TGTGCCAGTAGTATTCCTACAGGGGTGGGCGTTGGTGAAGCTTTCTTT
clone_size: many; d_call: TRBD1; j_call: TRBJ1-5; v_call: TRBV20-1; cdr3_aa: CGTTGGSNQPQHF; cdr3_nt: TGCGGCACGACAGGGGGTAGCAATCAGCCCCAGCATTTT
clone_size: few; d_call: -; j_call: TRBJ2-7; v_call: TRBV20-1; cdr3_aa: CSARVAGITYEQYF; cdr3_nt: TGCAGTGCTAGAGTGGCCGGGATAACCTACGAGCAGTACTTC
clone_size: many; d_call: -; j_call: TRBJ1-1; v_call: TRBV12-3/TRBV12-4; cdr3_aa: CASTQRRVMNTEAFF; cdr3_nt: TGTGCCAGCACCCAGAGACGGGTCATGAACACTGAAGCTTTCTTT
clone_size: -; d_call: -; j_call: TRBJ1-2; v_call: TRBV18; cdr3_aa: CASSPVSRGLAGYTF; cdr3_nt: TGTGCCAGCTCACCAGTAAGCCGGGGGCTCGCTGGCTACACCTTC
clone_size: many; d_call: TRBD2; j_call: TRBJ2-7; v_call: TRBV10-3; cdr3_aa: CAISESSAGVTEQYF; cdr3_nt: TGTGCCATCAGTGAGTCTTCAGCGGGAGTTACCGAGCAGTACTTC
clone_size: -; d_call: TRBD1; j_call: TRBJ2-3; v_call: TRBV6-2/TRBV6-3; cdr3_aa: CASSYLDRVRADTQYF; cdr3_nt: TGTGCCAGCAGTTACTTAGACAGGGTGAGGGCAGATACGCAGTATTTT
clone_size: many; d_call: -; j_call: TRBJ2-1; v_call: TRBV29-1; cdr3_aa: CSVGLNEQFF; cdr3_nt: TGCAGCGTTGGACTCAATGAGCAGTTCTTC
clone_size: many; d_call: -; j_call: TRBJ1-1; v_call: TRBV2; cdr3_aa: CASSGVGGQEAFF; cdr3_nt: TGTGCCAGCAGTGGAGTGGGAGGACAGGAAGCTTTCTTT